Below, 16 T cell receptor beta chains from the same sample are listed, as sequenced in a study of T cell repertoires in cytomegalovirus infection. TCRdb independently ran MiXCR on the reads; one entry per CDR3 protein. This sample yields fewer than 700,000 distinct CDR3 sequences, of which approximately 24% are seen a single time; roughly 8% belongs to the top ten. Material for sequencing was CD8+ T cells from PBMCs. Receptors were obtained from a human donor in good health (CMV status not recorded). Some clones in this sample may be carry-over from other donors' samples.

The chain combines TRBV7-9 with TRBJ2-7; D ambiguous. Germline V gene sequence: CDR1 SEHNR, CDR2 FQNEAQ (reference sequence). Trimming left V 5 bases short and J 2 bases short, with 13 bases between. This CDR3 has 14 residues. The CDR3 protein is CASSLRTRTYEQYF. The CDR3 DNA follows: TGTGCCAGCAGCCTTAGGACGAGGACCTACGAGCAGTACTTC.

The chain uses TRBV4-3 and TRBJ2-2, with TRBD2 matching over 9 bases. Germline CDR1 is LGHNA and CDR2 is YSLEER. The CDR3 runs to 17 residues. J lost 6 bases, V lost 1 base, and 9 bases had no gene match. This chain's CDR3 is CASSQVAGGPLAGELFF. The CDR3 DNA reads as TGCGCCAGCAGCCAAGTCGCGGGGGGGCCCCTCGCCGGGGAGCTGTTTTTT.

This chain connects TRBV13 to TRBJ1-1; D gene unclear. The CDR3 is 16 amino acids. V shed 0 bases and J shed 1 base, with 12 bases lying between them. CDR1 is PRHDT, CDR2 FYEKMQ, per germline (reference sequence). CDR3 DNA: TGTGCCAGCAGCTTAGGTGTGGGCGCGTCGAACACTGAAGCTTTCTTT. Translation: CASSLGVGASNTEAFF.

Ten or more counts support this clonotype. V is TRBV7-9 and J is TRBJ1-4; the match to TRBD1 covers 9 bases. After removal of 6 bases from V and 5 bases from J, the junction contained 1 base not matched to a gene. The germline V gene has CDR1 SEHNR and CDR2 FQNEAQ (reference sequence). This CDR3 has 13 residues. The CDR3 protein is CASRGQGNEKLFF. The CDR3 DNA follows: TGTGCCAGCAGGGGACAGGGAAATGAAAAACTGTTTTTT.

This clonotype was recorded at least ten times. This chain links TRBV7-2 with TRBJ1-1, with D possibly being TRBD1 (6 bases). V was pared by 7 bases and J by 4 bases, with 7 bases between. The germline V gene has CDR1 SGHTA and CDR2 FQGNSA. The CDR3 has 11 residues. CDR3: CASTGATEAFF. The CDR3, as DNA: TGTGCCAGCACGGGGGCCACTGAAGCTTTCTTT.

This clonotype was observed many times. CDR3 sequence (DNA): TGTGCCAGCAGCTTACTATATGCAACTAATGAAAAACTGTTTTTT. This codes for CASSLLYATNEKLFF. The chain employs TRBV7-6 and TRBJ1-4; D is uncertain. CDR1 is SGHVS, CDR2 FNYEAQ, per germline. The CDR3 is 15 residues long. Between the trimmed V and J ends, which lost 2 bases and 0 bases, there was a span of 7 bases.

This clonotype was counted a few times. The chain combines TRBV5-8 with TRBJ2-1; D is unresolved. The germline V gene has CDR1 SGHTS and CDR2 YDEGEE. The CDR3 loop spans 15 amino acids. The ends were cut back, 0 bases at V and 0 bases at J, with 7 bases in the middle. The CDR3 sequence: CASSLEWGSYNEQFF. CDR3 DNA: TGTGCCAGCAGCTTGGAGTGGGGCTCCTACAATGAGCAGTTCTTC.

This clonotype was recorded a few times. The rearrangement uses TRBV19 and TRBJ1-1; D is ambiguous. CDR1 LNHDA and CDR2 SQIVND come from the germline V gene (reference sequence). The germline V and J ends were trimmed by 0 bases and 1 base, with 9 bases remaining between them. CDR3 length: 15 residues. The DNA of the CDR3 is TGTGCCAGTAGTATAGATCGTGCAGGGAACACTGAAGCTTTCTTT. The encoded protein is CASSIDRAGNTEAFF.

This chain joins TRBV6-2 or TRBV6-3 and TRBJ2-4; D perhaps matches TRBD1 (6 bases). Germline CDR1 MNHEY, CDR2 SVGEGT. CDR3 length equals 14 residues. V was shortened by 6 bases and J by 7 bases, with 16 bases between the two germline ends. Written as DNA, the CDR3 is TGTGCCAGCAGCTTCGGGACATCGACCAACATTCAGTACTTC. This encodes CASSFGTSTNIQYF.

This clonotype was seen a few times. The V gene is TRBV2, the J gene TRBJ1-5, with D perhaps TRBD1 (5 bases). Germline CDR1 SNHLY, CDR2 FYNNEI. CDR3 length: 15 residues. Trimming pared 3 bases from V and 7 bases from J, leaving 16 bases between. CDR3 sequence reads: CASSEGEGSFQPQHF. CDR3 DNA: TGTGCCAGCAGTGAGGGGGAGGGGTCGTTCCAGCCCCAGCATTTT.

J is TRBJ1-1 and V is TRBV7-3; possible D gene TRBD1, 6 bases. Germline CDR1 is SGHTA and CDR2 is FQGTGA. V was pared by 6 bases and J by 1 base, with 12 bases between. This CDR3 comprises 14 residues. The CDR3 sequence is CASRAQGPNTEAFF. The DNA for the CDR3 is TGTGCCAGCAGGGCACAGGGACCGAACACTGAAGCTTTCTTT. The full variable domain, with the rest looked up from reference TRBV7-3 and TRBJ1-1, is GAGVSQTPSNKVTEKGKYVELRCDPISGHTALYWYRQSLGQGPEFLIYFQGTGAADDSGLPNDRFFAVRPEGSVSTLKIQRTERGDSAVYLCASRAQGPNTEAFFGQGTRLTVV.

The V gene is TRBV2, the J gene TRBJ2-1; D possibly corresponds to TRBD2 (6 bases). CDR1 and CDR2 (germline): SNHLY, FYNNEI. The CDR3 has 13 amino acids. V dropped 10 bases and J dropped 7 bases, with 17 bases sitting between them. Here the CDR3 reads CATLRRVGNEQFF. Here the CDR3 DNA reads TGTGCCACCCTTAGGAGGGTGGGTAATGAGCAGTTCTTC.

This clonotype was counted a few times. The rearrangement links TRBV7-9 to TRBJ1-1, with TRBD1 identical over 10 bases. J was trimmed by 4 bases and V by 5 bases; bases with no gene match: 7. The CDR3 consists of 15 residues. Germline-derived CDR1 and CDR2 are SEHNR and FQNEAQ (reference sequence). The chain's CDR3 is CASSNRGQGSTEAFF. The CDR3 DNA follows: TGTGCCAGCAGCAACAGGGGACAGGGGAGCACTGAAGCTTTCTTT.

The rearrangement joins TRBV6-1 to TRBJ2-1, with a possible D match to TRBD2 (7 bases). V dropped 1 base and J dropped 6 bases, with 10 bases sitting between them. This CDR3 spans 14 amino acids. Per germline, CDR1 MNHNS and CDR2 SASEGT. The CDR3 region is CASSEGGGANEQFF. The CDR3 coding sequence is TGTGCCAGCAGTGAAGGGGGGGGGGCCAATGAGCAGTTCTTC.

On this clonotype itself: One end of the junction fails to match germline, which may point to a read error. The chain combines TRBV29-1 with TRBJ2-7, with D perhaps matching TRBD2 (5 bases). This CDR3 contains 11 residues. Germline CDR1 and CDR2: SQVTM and ANQGSEA. The CDR3 sequence: CSVSGIHEQYF. In nucleotides, the CDR3 is TGTAGCGTTTCGGGGATCCACGAGCAGTACTTC.

This clonotype was observed once. CDR3 sequence: CSDPPGHPFEQYV. CDR3 nucleotide sequence: TGCAGTGACCCACCGGGACACCCTTTCGAGCAGTACGTC. This chain joins TRBV20-1 and TRBJ2-7, with a tentative D call TRBD1 (6 bases). The V gene's germline CDR1 is DFQATT and CDR2 SNEGSKA (reference sequence). V was pared by 7 bases and J by 6 bases, with 19 bases between. This CDR3 comprises 13 residues.